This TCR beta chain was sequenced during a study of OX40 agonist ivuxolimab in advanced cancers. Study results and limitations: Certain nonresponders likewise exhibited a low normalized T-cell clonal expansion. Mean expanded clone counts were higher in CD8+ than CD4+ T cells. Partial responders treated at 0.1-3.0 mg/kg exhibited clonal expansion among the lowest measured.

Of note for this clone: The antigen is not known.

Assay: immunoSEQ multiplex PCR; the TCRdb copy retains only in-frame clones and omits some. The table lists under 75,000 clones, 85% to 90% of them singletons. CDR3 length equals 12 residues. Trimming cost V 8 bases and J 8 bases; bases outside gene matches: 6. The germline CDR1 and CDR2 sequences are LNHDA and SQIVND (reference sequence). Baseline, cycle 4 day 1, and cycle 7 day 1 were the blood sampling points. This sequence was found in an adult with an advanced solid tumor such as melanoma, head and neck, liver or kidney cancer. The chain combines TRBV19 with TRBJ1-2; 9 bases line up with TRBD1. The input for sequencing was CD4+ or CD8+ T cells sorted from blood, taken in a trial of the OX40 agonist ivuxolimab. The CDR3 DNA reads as TGTGCCAGTGGGGACAGGGCGGAAGGCTACACCTTC. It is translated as CASGDRAEGYTF.